Each of the 22 T cell receptor beta chains below was sequenced from the same sample in a study of post-analysis software for immune sequencing data. General study results and limits: In patients, TRBV5-6, TRBV5-1 and TRBV20-1 belonged to five or six TRBV segments found more frequently than in controls.

Their antigens are not known. cDNA libraries of TCR beta carried unique molecular identifiers. TCRdb re-called the PCR reads through MiXCR, storing one row per CDR3 protein. The data contain some 690,000 distinct CDR3 sequences, 30% of them singletons. The sequencing input was blood. These receptors all come from a girl between 5 and 17 years old with multiple sclerosis.

This clonotype was detected only a few times. The chain carries TRBV7-2 and TRBJ1-2; D may be TRBD1 (6 bases). Looked up from germline, CDR1 is SGHTA and CDR2 is FQGNSA. V was pared by 2 bases and J by 6 bases, with 10 bases between. CDR3 length: 13 residues. The CDR3 spells CASSLSGADGYTF. Here the CDR3 DNA reads TGTGCCAGCAGCTTATCAGGGGCTGATGGCTACACCTTC.

This clonotype came up a few times. This chain uses TRBV5-1 with TRBJ2-1; D may be TRBD2 (5 bases). The CDR3 spans 14 residues. Trimming removed 1 base at V and 3 bases at J, with 8 bases between. Per the germline V gene, CDR1 is SGHRS and CDR2 is YFSETQ. CDR3 coding DNA: TGCGCCAGCAGCTTGCCAGCGGACTACAATGAGCAGTTCTTC. Protein product: CASSLPADYNEQFF.

This clonotype has a count of ten or more. V usage is TRBV4-3 and J usage is TRBJ2-3; 12 bases map to TRBD2. Germline V gene sequence: CDR1 LGHNA, CDR2 YSLEER. This CDR3 has 17 amino acids. V gave up 3 bases and J gave up 5 bases; unmatched junction bases: 9. The CDR3 DNA sequence: TGCGCCAGCAGCCACCGCCAAAGGGGACTAGCGGGAGATACGCAGTATTTT. Translating it yields CASSHRQRGLAGDTQYF.

The J gene is TRBJ1-5, the V gene TRBV5-1; D perhaps matches TRBD1 (6 bases). Germline lookup yields CDR1 SGHRS and CDR2 YFSETQ. V dropped 4 bases and J dropped 0 bases, with 14 bases sitting between them. The length of the CDR3 is 16 residues. CDR3 bases: TGCGCCAGCAGCCCGGACAGTACCTATAGCAATCAGCCCCAGCATTTT. Protein sequence: CASSPDSTYSNQPQHF.

The J gene is TRBJ2-1, the V gene TRBV4-1, with no clear D. V was trimmed by 3 bases and J by 0 bases, leaving 12 bases between them. Germline-derived CDR1 and CDR2 are MGHRA and YSYEKL. The CDR3 is made up of 16 amino acids. CDR3 sequence: CASSQSEGFSYNEQFF. CDR3 DNA: TGCGCCAGCAGCCAGTCCGAAGGGTTCTCCTACAATGAGCAGTTCTTC.

The rearrangement links TRBV5-1 to TRBJ2-5; the D gene is possibly TRBD2 (6 bases). Germline CDR1 reads SGHRS; CDR2 reads YFSETQ. V lost 5 bases and J 2 bases, leaving 10 bases between the germline ends. This CDR3 is 13 amino acids long. CDR3: CASRAGIQETQYF. For the CDR3, the DNA is TGCGCCAGCAGGGCGGGGATTCAAGAGACCCAGTACTTC.

The rearrangement uses TRBV4-3 and TRBJ1-1; D is possibly TRBD1 (5 bases). The CDR3 contains 15 residues. Per the germline V gene, CDR1 is LGHNA and CDR2 is YSLEER. Trimming pared 2 bases from V and 5 bases from J, leaving 15 bases between. CDR3 loop: CASSQFPGVWTEAFF. The CDR3 nucleotides are TGCGCCAGCAGCCAATTCCCGGGGGTTTGGACTGAAGCTTTCTTT.

This clonotype was found a few times. This sequence joins TRBV20-1 and TRBJ2-7; D unresolved. In germline, CDR1 is DFQATT, CDR2 SNEGSKA (reference sequence). Deletions cut 0 bases from V and 0 bases from J, with 6 bases between. This CDR3 spans 13 amino acids. CDR3 coding DNA: TGCAGTGCTAGAGATTCACCCTCCTACGAGCAGTACTTC. Its translation: CSARDSPSYEQYF.

The chain couples TRBV9 to TRBJ1-1, with a possible D match to TRBD1 (5 bases). V shed 2 bases and J shed 4 bases, with 15 bases lying between them. From germline, CDR1 is SGDLS and CDR2 YYNGEE. The CDR3 spans 15 residues. In DNA, the CDR3 is TGTGCCAGCAGCGTGGAAAACCGGGGGGGCACTGAAGCTTTCTTT. The encoded protein is CASSVENRGGTEAFF.

V and J are TRBV5-1 and TRBJ1-1; D is undetermined. The V gene's germline CDR1 is SGHRS and CDR2 YFSETQ. The CDR3 contains 16 residues. Trimming stripped 6 bases from V and 1 base from J, with 19 bases between. Here the CDR3 reads CASTNTPRESNTEAFF. CDR3 DNA sequence: TGCGCCAGCACCAATACACCGAGGGAGTCGAACACTGAAGCTTTCTTT.

This clonotype has more than one count but fewer than ten. This chain uses TRBV7-2 with TRBJ1-1, with 8 nucleotides matching TRBD1. V lost 5 bases to trimming and J lost 0 bases; unmatched junction nucleotides: 17. Germline-derived CDR1 and CDR2 are SGHTA and FQGNSA. The CDR3 consists of 19 residues. The CDR3 protein is CASSLIWTGLLDMNTEAFF. In DNA form, the CDR3 reads TGTGCCAGCAGCCTAATTTGGACAGGGCTCTTAGATATGAACACTGAAGCTTTCTTT.

The chain combines TRBV27 with TRBJ2-4; a possible D gene is TRBD2 (5 bases). The CDR3 covers 16 residues. Trimming took off 6 bases at V and 0 bases at J, with 15 bases between the two ends. Germline CDR1 is MNHEY and CDR2 is SMNVEV (reference sequence). CDR3: CASSLRVTLAKNIQYF. CDR3 coding DNA: TGTGCCAGCAGCCTGAGGGTAACGCTAGCCAAAAACATTCAGTACTTC.

The chain is built from TRBV6-2 or TRBV6-3 and TRBJ2-1, with D unclear. V was clipped by 5 bases and J by 14 bases, with 16 bases between them. Per germline, CDR1 MNHEY and CDR2 SVGEGT. The CDR3 has 12 residues. The chain's CDR3 is CASSASGTLKFF. CDR3 bases: TGTGCCAGCAGTGCCTCGGGTACCTTAAAGTTCTTC.

This clonotype was counted only a few times. The chain joins TRBV7-9 to TRBJ1-2; D is unclear. Per germline, CDR1 SEHNR and CDR2 FQNEAQ (reference sequence). Between the trimmed V and J ends, which lost 0 bases and 3 bases, there was a span of 8 bases. This CDR3 contains 14 residues. CDR3 DNA sequence: TGTGCCAGCAGCTTAGCCGATTGGGACTATGGCTACACCTTC. It is translated as CASSLADWDYGYTF.

A few counts support this clonotype. The chain couples TRBV29-1 to TRBJ2-5; D unresolved. V was trimmed by 4 bases and J by 3 bases, leaving 12 bases between them. The germline V gene has CDR1 SQVTM and CDR2 ANQGSEA. The CDR3 spans 13 residues. The CDR3 bases are TGCAGCGTTGTGGGCCCTGACGAAGAGACCCAGTACTTC. Translated: CSVVGPDEETQYF.

Many counts were recorded for this clonotype. The chain has TRBV29-1 and TRBJ2-7, with 8 bases identical to TRBD1. Trimming took 1 base from V and 4 from J; bases not matched to a gene: 3. CDR3 length equals 13 residues. Per germline, CDR1 SQVTM and CDR2 ANQGSEA. Here the CDR3 DNA reads TGCAGCGTTGAAGGGACAGGGAGATACGAGCAGTACTTC. Translating it yields CSVEGTGRYEQYF.

A few counts support this clonotype. This chain joins TRBV2 and TRBJ2-5, with 10 bases that match TRBD2. The CDR3 totals 14 residues. Trimming cost V 4 bases and J 11 bases; bases outside gene matches: 10. The germline V gene has CDR1 SNHLY and CDR2 FYNNEI. The CDR3 sequence is CASSVASGSGEQYF. The CDR3 DNA reads as TGTGCCAGCAGTGTAGCTAGCGGGAGTGGGGAGCAGTACTTC.

This clonotype turned up a few times. The CDR3 DNA follows: TGTGCCATCAGCGAGGGACAGGGGGCCGTCTCTGCTGAGCAGTTCTTC. It encodes CAISEGQGAVSAEQFF. V usage is TRBV10-3 and J usage is TRBJ2-1, with TRBD1 identical over 12 bases. Germline assignment: CDR1 ENHRY and CDR2 SYGVKD. The CDR3 spans 16 residues. V shed 6 bases, J shed 9 bases, and the junction held 12 bases outside the gene matches.

This clonotype was seen a few times. J is TRBJ1-1 and V is TRBV11-2; 10 bases are shared with TRBD1. The CDR3 covers 15 residues. V lost 2 bases, J lost 4 bases, and 4 bases stayed unmatched. In germline, CDR1 is SGHAT, CDR2 FQNNGV. The CDR3 DNA reads as TGTGCCAGCAGCTTATCCGGACAGGGGGGCACTGAAGCTTTCTTT. Translating it yields CASSLSGQGGTEAFF.

This clonotype showed up just once. V is TRBV5-6 and J is TRBJ2-3, with D unresolved. The CDR3 extends over 14 amino acids. Trimming took off 3 bases at V and 1 base at J, with 9 bases between the two ends. CDR1 is SGHDT and CDR2 is YYEEEE in the germline V gene. CDR3 amino acids: CASSSERRTDTQYF. CDR3 in DNA: TGTGCCAGCAGCTCAGAGAGACGCACAGATACGCAGTATTTT.

At least ten counts were recorded for this clonotype. V is TRBV3-1 and J is TRBJ2-7, with D possibly being TRBD1 (5 bases). This CDR3 region has 15 residues. Germline values: CDR1 LGHDT, CDR2 YNNKEL (reference sequence). V lost 1 base and J 1 base, leaving 11 bases between the germline ends. Here the CDR3 DNA reads TGTGCCAGCAGCCAAGGGCCAGGGCCATCCTACGAGCAGTACTTC. Translating it yields CASSQGPGPSYEQYF.

J is TRBJ2-7 and V is TRBV7-8; 12 nucleotides agree with TRBD2. The germline CDR1 and CDR2 sequences are SGHVS and FQNEAQ. This CDR3 has 20 residues. Trimming cost V 5 bases and J 2 bases; bases outside gene matches: 19. The CDR3 loop is CASSPAGLAGTRRATYEQYF. The CDR3 nucleotides are TGTGCCAGCAGCCCCGCAGGACTAGCGGGAACCCGGCGGGCCACCTACGAGCAGTACTTC.